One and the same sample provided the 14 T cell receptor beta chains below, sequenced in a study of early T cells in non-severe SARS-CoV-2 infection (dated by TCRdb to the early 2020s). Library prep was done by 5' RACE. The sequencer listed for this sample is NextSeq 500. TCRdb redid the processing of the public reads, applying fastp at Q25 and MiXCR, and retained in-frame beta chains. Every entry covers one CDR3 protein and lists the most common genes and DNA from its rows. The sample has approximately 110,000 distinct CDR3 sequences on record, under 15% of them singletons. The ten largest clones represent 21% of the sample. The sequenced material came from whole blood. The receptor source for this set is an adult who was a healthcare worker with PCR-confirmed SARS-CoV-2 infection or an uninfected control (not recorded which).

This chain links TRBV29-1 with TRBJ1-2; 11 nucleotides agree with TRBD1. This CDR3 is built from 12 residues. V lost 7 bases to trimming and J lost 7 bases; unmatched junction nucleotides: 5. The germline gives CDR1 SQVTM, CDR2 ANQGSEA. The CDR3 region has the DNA TGCAGCGCCGGGACAGGGGGAAGTGGCTACACCTTC. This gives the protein CSAGTGGSGYTF.

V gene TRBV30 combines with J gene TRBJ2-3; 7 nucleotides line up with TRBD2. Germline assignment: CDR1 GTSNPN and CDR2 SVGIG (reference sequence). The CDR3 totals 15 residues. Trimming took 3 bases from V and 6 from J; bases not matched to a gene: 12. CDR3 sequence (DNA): TGTGCCTGGAGCGTCGGAGCGGGACCTGCGGATACGCAGTATTTT. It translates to CAWSVGAGPADTQYF.

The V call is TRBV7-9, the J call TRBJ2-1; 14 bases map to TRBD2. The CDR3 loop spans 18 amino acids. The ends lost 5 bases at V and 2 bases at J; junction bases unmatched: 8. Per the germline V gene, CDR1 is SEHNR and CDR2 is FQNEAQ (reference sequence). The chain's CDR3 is CASSPGLAGAIPYNEQFF. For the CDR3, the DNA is TGTGCCAGCAGCCCGGGACTAGCGGGGGCGATTCCCTACAATGAGCAGTTCTTC.

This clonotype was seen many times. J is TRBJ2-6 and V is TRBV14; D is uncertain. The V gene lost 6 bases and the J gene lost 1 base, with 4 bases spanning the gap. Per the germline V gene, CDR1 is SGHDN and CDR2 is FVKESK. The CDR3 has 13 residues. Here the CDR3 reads CASRRSGANVLTF. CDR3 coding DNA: TGTGCCAGCAGACGTTCTGGGGCCAACGTCCTGACTTTC.

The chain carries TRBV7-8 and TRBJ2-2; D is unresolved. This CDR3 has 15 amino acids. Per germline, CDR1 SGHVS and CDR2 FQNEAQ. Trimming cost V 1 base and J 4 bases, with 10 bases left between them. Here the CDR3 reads CASSLDTRATGELFF. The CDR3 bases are TGTGCCAGCAGCTTAGACACCCGCGCCACCGGGGAGCTGTTTTTT.

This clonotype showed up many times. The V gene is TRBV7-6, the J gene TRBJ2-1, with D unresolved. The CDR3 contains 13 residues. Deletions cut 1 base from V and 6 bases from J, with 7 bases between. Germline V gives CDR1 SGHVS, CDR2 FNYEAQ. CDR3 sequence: CASSLGTVNEQFF. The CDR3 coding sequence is TGTGCCAGCAGCTTAGGTACGGTCAATGAGCAGTTCTTC. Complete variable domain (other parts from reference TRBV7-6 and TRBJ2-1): GAGVSQSPRYKVTKRGQDVALRCDPISGHVSLYWYRQALGQGPEFLTYFNYEAQQDKSGLPNDRFSAERPEGSISTLTIQRTEQRDSAMYRCASSLGTVNEQFFGPGTRLTVL.

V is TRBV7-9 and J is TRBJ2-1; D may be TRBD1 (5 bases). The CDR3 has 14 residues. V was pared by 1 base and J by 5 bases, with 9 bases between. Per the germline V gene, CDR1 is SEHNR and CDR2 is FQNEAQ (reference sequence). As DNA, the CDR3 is TGTGCCAGCAGCTTAGGACAGATCAACAATGAGCAGTTCTTC. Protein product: CASSLGQINNEQFF.

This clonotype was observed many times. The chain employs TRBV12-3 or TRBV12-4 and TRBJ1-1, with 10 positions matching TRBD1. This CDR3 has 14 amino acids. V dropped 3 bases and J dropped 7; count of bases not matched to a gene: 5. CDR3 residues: CASSFRQGAGEAFF. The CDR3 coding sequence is TGTGCCAGCAGTTTTCGACAGGGGGCTGGTGAAGCTTTCTTT.

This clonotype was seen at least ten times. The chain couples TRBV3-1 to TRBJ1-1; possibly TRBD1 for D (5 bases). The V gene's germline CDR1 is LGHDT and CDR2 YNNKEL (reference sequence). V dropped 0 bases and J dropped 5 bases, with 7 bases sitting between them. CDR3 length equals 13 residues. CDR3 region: CASSQDWGTEAFF. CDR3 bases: TGTGCCAGCAGCCAAGATTGGGGGACTGAAGCTTTCTTT.

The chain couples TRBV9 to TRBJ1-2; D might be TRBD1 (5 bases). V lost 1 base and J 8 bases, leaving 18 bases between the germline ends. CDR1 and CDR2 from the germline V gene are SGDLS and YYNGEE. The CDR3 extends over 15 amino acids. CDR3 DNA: TGTGCCAGCAGCGTAAGCAGGGTCTCGCAAGGGGGCTACACCTTC. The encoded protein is CASSVSRVSQGGYTF. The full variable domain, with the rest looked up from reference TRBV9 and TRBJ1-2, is DSGVTQTPKHLITATGQRVTLRCSPRSGDLSVYWYQQSLDQGLQFLIQYYNGEERAKGNILERFSAQQFPDLHSELNLSSLELGDSALYFCASSVSRVSQGGYTFGSGTRLTVV.

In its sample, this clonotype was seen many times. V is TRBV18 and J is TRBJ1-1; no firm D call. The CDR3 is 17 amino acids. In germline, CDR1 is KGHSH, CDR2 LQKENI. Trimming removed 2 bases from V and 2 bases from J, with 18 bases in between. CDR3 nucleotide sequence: TGTGCCAGCTCACCAGGAAGGTTTCGGGTAAACAACACTGAAGCTTTCTTT. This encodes CASSPGRFRVNNTEAFF.

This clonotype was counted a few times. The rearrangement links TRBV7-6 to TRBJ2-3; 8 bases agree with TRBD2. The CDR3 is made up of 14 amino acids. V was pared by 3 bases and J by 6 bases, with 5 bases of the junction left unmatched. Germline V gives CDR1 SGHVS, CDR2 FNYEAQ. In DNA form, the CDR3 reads TGTGCCAGCAGCTTTCGGGGGGGCCCCGATACGCAGTATTTT. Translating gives CASSFRGGPDTQYF.

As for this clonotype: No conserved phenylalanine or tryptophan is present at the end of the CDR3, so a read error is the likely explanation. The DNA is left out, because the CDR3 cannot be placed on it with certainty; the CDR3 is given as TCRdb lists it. CDR3 loop: CASSPVGTSGGSSQL. V usage is TRBV14 and J usage is TRBJ2-1; TRBD2 is the table's D call, not checked against the DNA. Germline V gene lookup returns CDR1 SGHDN and CDR2 FVKESK. Ends included, the CDR3 has 15 residues.

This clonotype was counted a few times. This CDR3 is CASSLEPGVTTETQYF. In DNA form, the CDR3 reads TGCGCCAGCAGCTTGGAACCGGGGGTAACAACAGAGACCCAGTACTTC. The rearrangement joins TRBV5-1 to TRBJ2-5; possible D gene TRBD2, 6 bases. V lost 0 bases, J lost 4 bases, and 16 bases lay in between. Germline loops: CDR1 SGHRS, CDR2 YFSETQ. This CDR3 has 16 amino acids.